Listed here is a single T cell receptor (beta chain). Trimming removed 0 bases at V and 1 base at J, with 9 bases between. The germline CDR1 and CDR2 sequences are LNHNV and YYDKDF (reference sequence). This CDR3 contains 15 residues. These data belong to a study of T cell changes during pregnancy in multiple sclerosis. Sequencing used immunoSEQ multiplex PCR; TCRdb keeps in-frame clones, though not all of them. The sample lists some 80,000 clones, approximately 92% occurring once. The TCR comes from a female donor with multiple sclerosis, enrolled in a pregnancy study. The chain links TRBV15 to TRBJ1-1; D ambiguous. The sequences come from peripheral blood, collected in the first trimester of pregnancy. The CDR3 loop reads CATSRDRGSNTEAFF. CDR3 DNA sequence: TGTGCCACCAGCAGAGATCGCGGGTCGAACACTGAAGCTTTCTTT.